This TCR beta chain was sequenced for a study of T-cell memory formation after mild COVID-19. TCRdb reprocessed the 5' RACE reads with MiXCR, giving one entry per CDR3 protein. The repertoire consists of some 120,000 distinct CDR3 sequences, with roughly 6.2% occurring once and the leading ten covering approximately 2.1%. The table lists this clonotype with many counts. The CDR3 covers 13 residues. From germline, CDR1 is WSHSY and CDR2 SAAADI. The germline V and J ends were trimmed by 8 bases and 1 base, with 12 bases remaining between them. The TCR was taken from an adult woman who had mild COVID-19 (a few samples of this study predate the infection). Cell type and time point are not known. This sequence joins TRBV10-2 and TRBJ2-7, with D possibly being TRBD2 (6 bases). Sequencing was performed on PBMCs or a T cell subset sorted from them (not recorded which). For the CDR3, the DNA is TGCGCCAGCGTAGCGGCGATATCCTACGAGCAGTACTTC. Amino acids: CASVAAISYEQYF.